This TCR beta chain was documented in a study of T cell repertoires in cytomegalovirus infection. For the study at large: A matching HLA type, together with CMV infection, was signaled by public TCR beta signatures. Study results and limitations: CMV-specific TCR beta clonotypes restricted by HLA-C were the ones dominating the ex vivo response. Frequencies of public TCR beta families were cumulated, and this identified carriers of CMV plus the relevant HLA.

The table lists this clonotype with many counts. Antigen unknown. In TCRdb, the reads were re-called with MiXCR into one record per CDR3 protein. The repertoire holds fewer than 400,000 distinct CDR3 sequences, with 15% to 20% as singletons. CDR3 length: 14 amino acids. Germline V gene data show CDR1 as LNHDA and CDR2 as SQIVND (reference sequence). Trimming removed 3 bases at V and 4 bases at J, with 13 bases between. The chain combines TRBV19 with TRBJ2-7; D tentatively fits TRBD1 or TRBD2 (5 bases each). Sequencing was performed on PBMCs. The source is a human donor in good health (CMV status not recorded). Some clones in this sample may be carry-over from other donors' samples. The CDR3 reads CASSMRGREYEQYF. CDR3 coding DNA: TGTGCCAGTAGTATGAGGGGTCGGGAATACGAGCAGTACTTC.